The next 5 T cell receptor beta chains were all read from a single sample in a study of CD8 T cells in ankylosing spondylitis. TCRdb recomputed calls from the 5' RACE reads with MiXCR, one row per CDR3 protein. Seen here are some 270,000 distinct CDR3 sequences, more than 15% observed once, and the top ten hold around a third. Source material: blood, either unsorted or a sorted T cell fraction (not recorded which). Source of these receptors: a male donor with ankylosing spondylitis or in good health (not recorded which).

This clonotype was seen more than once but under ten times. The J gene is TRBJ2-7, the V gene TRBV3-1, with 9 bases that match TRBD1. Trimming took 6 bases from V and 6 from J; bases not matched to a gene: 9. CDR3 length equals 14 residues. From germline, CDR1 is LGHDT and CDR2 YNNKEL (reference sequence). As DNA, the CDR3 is TGTGCCAGCAGTCCCGGGACAGGGTTCTCCGAGCAGTACTTC. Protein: CASSPGTGFSEQYF.

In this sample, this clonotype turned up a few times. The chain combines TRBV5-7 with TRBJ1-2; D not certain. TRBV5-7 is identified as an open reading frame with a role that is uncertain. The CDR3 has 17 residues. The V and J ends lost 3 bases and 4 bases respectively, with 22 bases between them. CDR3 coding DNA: TGTGCCAGCAGCTCCACAAACCTAAGTCGGCCGCGCTATGGCTACACCTTC. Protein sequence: CASSSTNLSRPRYGYTF.

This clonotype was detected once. The CDR3 is CASSRLWESLDTQYF. CDR3 nucleotide sequence: TGTGCCAGCAGCCGCCTGTGGGAGTCTCTAGATACGCAGTATTTT. This sequence joins TRBV4-2 and TRBJ2-3; D possibly corresponds to TRBD2 (5 bases). CDR3 length equals 15 residues. Germline loops: CDR1 LGHNA, CDR2 YNFKEQ. Deletions cut 4 bases from V and 5 bases from J, with 16 bases between.

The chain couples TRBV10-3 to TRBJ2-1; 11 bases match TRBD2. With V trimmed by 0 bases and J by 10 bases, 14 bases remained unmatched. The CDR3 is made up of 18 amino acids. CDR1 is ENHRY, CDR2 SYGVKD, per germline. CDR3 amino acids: CAISESVERTSGSDEQFF. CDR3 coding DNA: TGTGCCATCAGTGAGTCGGTAGAGAGGACTAGCGGGTCGGACGAGCAGTTCTTC.

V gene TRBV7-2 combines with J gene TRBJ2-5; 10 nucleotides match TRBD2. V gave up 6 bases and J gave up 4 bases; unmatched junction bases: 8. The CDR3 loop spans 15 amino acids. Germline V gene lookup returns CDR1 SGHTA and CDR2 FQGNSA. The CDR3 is CASREPSGSGETQYF. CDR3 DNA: TGTGCCAGCAGGGAACCTAGCGGGAGCGGAGAGACCCAGTACTTC.